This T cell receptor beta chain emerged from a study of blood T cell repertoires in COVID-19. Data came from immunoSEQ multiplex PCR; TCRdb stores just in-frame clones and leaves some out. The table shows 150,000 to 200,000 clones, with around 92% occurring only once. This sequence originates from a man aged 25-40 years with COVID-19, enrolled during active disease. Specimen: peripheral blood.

The CDR3, as DNA: TGTGCCAGCAGCTTGACCAAACTAAGCGGGCCCGTAACCTACAATGAGCAGTTCTTC. This codes for CASSLTKLSGPVTYNEQFF. The chain carries TRBV11-2 and TRBJ2-1; D might be TRBD2 (6 bases). Looked up from germline, CDR1 is SGHAT and CDR2 is FQNNGV. The CDR3 sequence is 19 residues long. With 3 bases removed from V and 2 bases from J, the gap between germline ends came to 23 bases.